Below, one T cell receptor (beta chain) is given with its context. The antigen is not known. This entry is derived from a study of T cell responses to AZD1222 COVID-19 vaccine. Regarding the study as a whole: White British people made up most donors, females outnumbered males, and clonal diversity was possibly underestimated. Along spike, vaccine-associated CD4 TCRs were found throughout, with dominance at 160-218 and 743-854. Just a handful of AZD1222 recipients were seropositive at baseline.

Generated by immunoSEQ multiplex PCR, the TCRdb table keeps only in-frame clones and is missing some. The repertoire includes roughly 97,000 clones, around 91% of them detected once, and around a sixth sits in the top ten. The CDR3 spans 15 residues. Trimming shortened V by 3 bases and J by 2 bases, and 12 bases separated the two germline ends. Germline CDR1 reads SGDLS; CDR2 reads YYNGEE. Material: peripheral blood, obtained on day 0 of AZD1222 vaccination. The sequence came from an adult in good health. The chain joins TRBV9 to TRBJ1-3, with D possibly being TRBD1 (5 bases). As DNA, the CDR3 is TGTGCCAGCAGCGCGGGGGTTAGGGCTGGAAACACCATATATTTT. It encodes CASSAGVRAGNTIYF.